This T cell receptor beta chain is drawn from a study of response to subunit inactivated influenza vaccine. The study, taken as a whole, reports: The authors suggested that every seasonal influenza vaccination recruits few new T cells.

This clonotype has just a few counts. The antigen is undetermined. TCRdb reanalysed the RT-PCR reads using MiXCR and keeps one entry per CDR3 protein. This table holds 300,000 to 350,000 distinct CDR3 sequences, just over 20% found once. The length of the CDR3 is 13 residues. Germline V CDR1 and CDR2: ENHRY, SYGVKD. V trimming: 6 bases; J trimming: 3 bases; junction bases outside the gene matches: 2. The sequencing here drew on PBMCs from blood, taken 21 months after vaccination. The origin of this receptor is a man between 50 and 75 years old who received an inactivated influenza vaccine. The rearrangement uses TRBV10-3 and TRBJ1-5, with 7 positions matching TRBD1. CDR3 amino acids: CAIRTGNNQPQHF. CDR3 in DNA: TGTGCCATCAGGACAGGGAACAATCAGCCCCAGCATTTT.